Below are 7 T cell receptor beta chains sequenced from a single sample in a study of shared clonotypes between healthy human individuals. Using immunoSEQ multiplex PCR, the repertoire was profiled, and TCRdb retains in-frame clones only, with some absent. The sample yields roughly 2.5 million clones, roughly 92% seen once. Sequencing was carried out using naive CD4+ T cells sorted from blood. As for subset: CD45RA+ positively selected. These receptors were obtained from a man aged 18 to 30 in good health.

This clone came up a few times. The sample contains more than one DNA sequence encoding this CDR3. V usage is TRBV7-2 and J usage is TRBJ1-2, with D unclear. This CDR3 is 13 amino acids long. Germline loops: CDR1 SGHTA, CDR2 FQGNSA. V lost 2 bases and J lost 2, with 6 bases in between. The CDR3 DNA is TGTGCCAGCAGCTTATACGGAAACTATGGCTACACCTTC. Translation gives CASSLYGNYGYTF.

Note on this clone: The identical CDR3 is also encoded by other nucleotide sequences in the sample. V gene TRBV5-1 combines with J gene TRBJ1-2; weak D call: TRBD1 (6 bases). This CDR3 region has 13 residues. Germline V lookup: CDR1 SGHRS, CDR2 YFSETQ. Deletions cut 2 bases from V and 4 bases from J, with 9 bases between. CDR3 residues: CASSFRGGYGYTF. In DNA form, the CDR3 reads TGCGCCAGCAGCTTCAGGGGTGGCTATGGCTACACCTTC.

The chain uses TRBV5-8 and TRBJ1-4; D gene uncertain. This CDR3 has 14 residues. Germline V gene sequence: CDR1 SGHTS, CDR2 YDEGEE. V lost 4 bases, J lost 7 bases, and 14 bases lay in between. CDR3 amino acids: CASSPPRFSEKLFF. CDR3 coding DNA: TGTGCCAGCAGCCCCCCGAGGTTCAGTGAAAAACTGTTTTTT.

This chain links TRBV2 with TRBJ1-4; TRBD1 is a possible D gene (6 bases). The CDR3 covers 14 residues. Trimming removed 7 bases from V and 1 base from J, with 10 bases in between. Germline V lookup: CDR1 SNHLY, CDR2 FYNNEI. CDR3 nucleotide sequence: TGTGCCAGCAAGGGGGGGCAAACTAATGAAAAACTGTTTTTT. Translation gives CASKGGQTNEKLFF.

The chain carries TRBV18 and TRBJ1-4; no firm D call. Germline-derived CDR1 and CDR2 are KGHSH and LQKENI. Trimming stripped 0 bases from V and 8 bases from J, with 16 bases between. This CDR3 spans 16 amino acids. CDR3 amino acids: CASSPPGGLNGEKLFF. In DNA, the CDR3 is TGTGCCAGCTCACCACCCGGCGGACTGAATGGGGAAAAACTGTTTTTT. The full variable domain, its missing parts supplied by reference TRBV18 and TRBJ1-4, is NAGVMQNPRHLVRRRGQEARLRCSPMKGHSHVYWYRQLPEEGLKFMVYLQKENIIDESGMPKERFSAEFPKEGPSILRIQQVVRGDSAAYFCASSPPGGLNGEKLFFGSGTQLSVL.

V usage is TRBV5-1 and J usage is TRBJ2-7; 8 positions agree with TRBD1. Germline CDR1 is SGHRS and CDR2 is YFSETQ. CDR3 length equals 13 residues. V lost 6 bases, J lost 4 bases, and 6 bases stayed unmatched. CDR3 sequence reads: CASTQQGGYEQYF. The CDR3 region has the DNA TGCGCCAGCACGCAACAGGGGGGATACGAGCAGTACTTC.

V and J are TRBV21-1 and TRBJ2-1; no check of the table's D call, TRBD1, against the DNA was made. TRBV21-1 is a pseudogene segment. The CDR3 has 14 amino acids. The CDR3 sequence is CASSIGQMLHEQFF. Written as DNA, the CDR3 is TGTGCCAGCAGCATCGGACAGATGCTCCATGAGCAGTTCTTC.